Listed here are 12 T cell receptor beta chains from one sample, sequenced in a study of blood T cell repertoires in COVID-19. The method was immunoSEQ multiplex PCR; TCRdb's version includes in-frame clones alone and lacks a portion of them. The table lists fewer than 200,000 clones, 80% to 95% of them singletons. Material for sequencing was peripheral blood. The receptors come from a man aged 45 to 65 with acute or convalescent COVID-19.

V and J are TRBV5-1 and TRBJ1-4; unclear D gene. Germline V CDR1 and CDR2: SGHRS, YFSETQ. This CDR3 spans 15 amino acids. V shed 2 bases and J shed 0 bases, with 8 bases lying between them. CDR3 DNA: TGCGCCAGCAGCTTCGAGGGAGCAACTAATGAAAAACTGTTTTTT. As protein: CASSFEGATNEKLFF.

The rearrangement uses TRBV28 and TRBJ2-5; a weak D match, TRBD2 (5 bases). V was clipped by 3 bases and J by 6 bases, with 17 bases between them. Germline values: CDR1 MDHEN, CDR2 SYDVKM. The CDR3 runs to 15 residues. The CDR3 loop is CASSFWESTIKTQYF. The CDR3 DNA follows: TGTGCCAGCAGTTTTTGGGAGAGCACCATAAAGACCCAGTACTTC.

The chain couples TRBV9 to TRBJ2-1; TRBD1 aligns across 7 bases. The length of the CDR3 is 14 residues. V trimming: 4 bases; J trimming: 4 bases; junction bases outside the gene matches: 5. Germline V gene lookup returns CDR1 SGDLS and CDR2 YYNGEE. The CDR3 spells CASSLGQEYNEQFF. The CDR3 coding sequence is TGTGCCAGCAGCCTCGGACAGGAATACAATGAGCAGTTCTTC.

The chain has TRBV5-4 and TRBJ2-1, with 8 bases matching TRBD1. Germline values: CDR1 SGHNT, CDR2 YYREEE (reference sequence). CDR3 length: 16 amino acids. J gave up 8 bases and V 4 bases, and 14 bases lay outside the gene matches. CDR3 in amino acids: CASSLGQGGVRDEQFF. For the CDR3, the DNA is TGTGCCAGCAGCCTAGGACAGGGTGGGGTTCGAGATGAGCAGTTCTTC.

DNA for the CDR3: TGTGCCTGGAGTGTACCGGTTGGCACTGAAGCTTTCTTT. It is translated as CAWSVPVGTEAFF. V is TRBV30 and J is TRBJ1-1; no clear D. This CDR3 is 13 amino acids long. The V end was cut by 0 bases, the J end by 4 bases, with 9 bases between. Germline lookup yields CDR1 GTSNPN and CDR2 SVGIG (reference sequence). The full variable domain, its missing parts supplied by reference TRBV30 and TRBJ1-1, is SQTIHQWPATLVQPVGSPLSLECTVEGTSNPNLYWYRQAAGRGLQLLFYSVGIGQISSEVPQNLSASRPQDRQFILSSKKLLLSDSGFYLCAWSVPVGTEAFFGQGTRLTVV.

The CDR3 spells CASSLFGLAGSYEQYF. CDR3 sequence (DNA): TGTGCCAGCAGTTTATTCGGCCTAGCGGGGTCCTACGAGCAGTACTTC. The rearrangement links TRBV28 to TRBJ2-7; 9 bases are a match to TRBD2. J lost 1 base, V lost 1 base, and 5 bases had no gene match. Germline V CDR1 and CDR2: MDHEN, SYDVKM. The CDR3 extends over 16 amino acids.

V usage is TRBV19 and J usage is TRBJ1-2; 7 bases map to TRBD1. The CDR3 spans 13 residues. Germline V gene sequence: CDR1 LNHDA, CDR2 SQIVND (reference sequence). The trim removed 8 bases at V and 0 bases at J, leaving 3 bases unmatched. CDR3 amino acids: CASRGQANYGYTF. DNA for the CDR3: TGTGCCAGTCGTGGACAGGCTAACTATGGCTACACCTTC.

This chain connects TRBV3-1 (or the pseudogene TRBV3-2) to TRBJ2-7; TRBD2 matches at 13 bases. From germline, CDR1 is LGHDT and CDR2 YNNKEL (reference sequence). V gave up 1 base and J gave up 4 bases; unmatched junction bases: 1. CDR3 length: 15 amino acids. The CDR3 DNA is TGTGCCAGCAGCCAAGGGACTAGCGGGAGTTACGAGCAGTACTTC. Amino acid sequence: CASSQGTSGSYEQYF.

The chain couples TRBV27 to TRBJ1-5; D is perhaps TRBD1 (5 bases). From germline, CDR1 is MNHEY and CDR2 SMNVEV (reference sequence). Trimming pared 4 bases from V and 3 bases from J, leaving 19 bases between. The CDR3 consists of 17 residues. CDR3 sequence reads: CASSSLMGGRVNQPQHF. The CDR3 DNA follows: TGTGCCAGCAGTTCCCTTATGGGGGGTCGGGTCAATCAGCCCCAGCATTTT.

This chain connects TRBV5-1 to TRBJ2-1; 9 nucleotides align to TRBD2. The junction had 10 bases not matched to a gene; V was cut back by 4 bases and J by 8 bases. Germline CDR1 and CDR2: SGHRS and YFSETQ. CDR3 length equals 15 residues. As DNA, the CDR3 is TGCGCCAGCAGCCCGGTCGGGACTAGCTATGATGAGCAGTTCTTC. It yields the protein CASSPVGTSYDEQFF.

The chain couples TRBV5-1 to TRBJ2-3; D might be TRBD2 (7 bases). Trimming removed 0 bases from V and 11 bases from J, with 25 bases in between. The CDR3 extends over 17 amino acids. Germline assignment: CDR1 SGHRS and CDR2 YFSETQ. The CDR3 DNA sequence: TGCGCCAGCAGCTTGGGGGGCGATCTTGCGGGGGCCCTTTTGCAGTATTTT. Protein product: CASSLGGDLAGALLQYF.

This clone was detected only once. The V gene is TRBV6-5, the J gene TRBJ1-2, with 7 bases fitting TRBD1. J was trimmed by 5 bases and V by 7 bases; bases with no gene match: 4. The CDR3 loop spans 12 amino acids. Germline values: CDR1 MNHEY, CDR2 SVGAGI. As DNA, the CDR3 is TGTGCCAGCAATAGACAGGGATATGGCTACACCTTC. Translating it yields CASNRQGYGYTF.